This T cell receptor (beta chain) was sequenced in a study of blood T cell repertoires in COVID-19. The overall study: Material from acute and convalescent COVID-19 was sourced from the United States, Italy and Spain. From T cells, B-cell-depleted T cells, or PBMCs came the material, which was cDNA or gDNA.

Germline CDR1 is SGHNT and CDR2 is YYREEE (reference sequence). The CDR3 is made up of 13 amino acids. V lost 4 bases to trimming and J lost 2 bases, with 10 bases between them. Per the original methods: The authors estimated nucleated cell counts from reference gene primer amplification. Only in-frame clones appear in the TCRdb table, and some are missing; sequencing was by immunoSEQ multiplex PCR. V and J calls and clone size come straight from that table; D and trimming were deduced from the DNA. The sample gives under 200,000 clones, approximately 83% of which show up once; 11% is in the top ten.

The sequence came from a man in his 70s with active or convalescent COVID-19. Material for sequencing was peripheral blood. The V and J genes are TRBV5-4 and TRBJ2-7, with D possibly matching TRBD1 (6 bases). CDR3 nucleotides: TGTGCCAGCAGCACGGACAGAACCTACGAGCAGTACTTC. This encodes CASSTDRTYEQYF.